The sequence of this T cell receptor beta chain was determined in a study of T cell responses to AZD1222 COVID-19 vaccine. Study background: Timing groups of about 4 and about 12 weeks for second doses were pooled. Study-wide results and caveats: Donors were largely white British and mainly female; clonal diversity was possibly underestimated. Spike-specific TCR breadth and depth grew following two AZD1222 doses. Baseline seropositives among AZD1222 recipients totaled only six.

A remark on this clone: Its specificity is not known.

The CDR3 sequence is 17 residues long. Germline CDR1 is SGHRS and CDR2 is YFSETQ. The V end was cut by 5 bases, the J end by 5 bases, with 22 bases between. Clones were sequenced by immunoSEQ multiplex PCR, and TCRdb holds only the in-frame ones, with some missing. The sample carries about 120,000 clones, 92% recorded once. This rearrangement joins TRBV5-1 to TRBJ1-4; TRBD1 is a possible D gene (5 bases). The sequencing here drew on peripheral blood, taken on day 0 of AZD1222 vaccination. The receptor's source is an adult in good health. The CDR3 is CASSQSRDANKNEKLFF. The CDR3 coding sequence is TGCGCCAGCAGTCAATCCCGGGACGCCAACAAAAATGAAAAACTGTTTTTT.